These 10 T cell receptor beta chains were sequenced from one sample in a study of cytomegalovirus exposure and HLA in healthy donors. PCR employed 60 Vbeta and 13 Jbeta primers. Method: immunoSEQ multiplex PCR; TCRdb's copy keeps in-frame clones and lacks some. The table shows 140,000 to 150,000 clones, with 65% to 85% occurring only once. Sequencing was done on a sample of PBMCs. Source of these receptors: a male donor in good health and CMV-seronegative.

This clone was seen a handful of times. The rearrangement joins TRBV5-4 to TRBJ2-1; no firm D call. The V end lost 6 bases, the J end lost 0 bases, and 13 bases lay between the germline ends. The CDR3 is made up of 15 amino acids. The germline CDR1 and CDR2 sequences are SGHNT and YYREEE (reference sequence). CDR3 in amino acids: CASTAGRSSYNEQFF. The CDR3 DNA follows: TGTGCCAGCACCGCCGGCCGGAGCTCCTACAATGAGCAGTTCTTC.

The chain employs TRBV4-3 and TRBJ2-1; TRBD2 agrees at 12 bases. Germline CDR1 and CDR2: LGHNA and YSLEER. Unmatched junction bases numbered 8, after V lost 4 bases and J lost 7 bases. This CDR3 is built from 16 residues. Written as DNA, the CDR3 is TGCGCCAGCAGCCCTCAAGCTAGCGGGGGGGCGAATGAGCAGTTCTTC. This translates into CASSPQASGGANEQFF.

The chain recombines TRBV4-1 with TRBJ2-1; 7 bases map to TRBD1. This CDR3 spans 16 amino acids. V trimming: 3 bases; J trimming: 4 bases; junction bases outside the gene matches: 9. Germline V gene data show CDR1 as MGHRA and CDR2 as YSYEKL. The CDR3 nucleotides read TGCGCCAGCAGCCAGGGGACAGACTTTCTTTACAATGAGCAGTTCTTC. Its translation: CASSQGTDFLYNEQFF.

This clone was seen only once. The chain couples TRBV29-1 to TRBJ1-1; D is possibly TRBD1 (5 bases). Trimming stripped 6 bases from V and 1 base from J, with 15 bases between. CDR3 length: 14 amino acids. Germline V lookup: CDR1 SQVTM, CDR2 ANQGSEA. CDR3 protein: CSVQGATPNTEAFF. As DNA, the CDR3 is TGCAGCGTCCAAGGGGCCACCCCGAACACTGAAGCTTTCTTT. Using reference TRBV29-1 and TRBJ1-1 for the parts outside the CDR3, the full variable domain is SAVISQKPSRDICQRGTSLTIQCQVDSQVTMMFWYRQQPGQSLTLIATANQGSEATYESGFVIDKFPISRPNLTFSTLTVSNMSPEDSSIYLCSVQGATPNTEAFFGQGTRLTVV.

This clone was picked up a small number of times. The rearrangement uses TRBV7-2 and TRBJ1-1; TRBD1 might be the D (6 bases). Germline-derived CDR1 and CDR2 are SGHTA and FQGNSA. V dropped 6 bases and J dropped 8 bases, with 16 bases sitting between them. The length of the CDR3 is 13 residues. The DNA for the CDR3 is TGTGCCAGCAGTCTTGGCGGAACAGGGGAAGCTTTCTTT. It yields the protein CASSLGGTGEAFF.

The rearrangement uses TRBV5-1 and TRBJ2-7; D is perhaps TRBD1 (6 bases). This CDR3 is built from 14 residues. The germline V gene encodes CDR1 SGHRS and CDR2 YFSETQ. The germline V and J ends were trimmed by 2 bases and 2 bases, with 11 bases remaining between them. The CDR3 sequence: CASSFEDRAYEQYF. CDR3 nucleotide sequence: TGCGCCAGCAGCTTCGAGGACAGAGCCTACGAGCAGTACTTC.

The rearrangement joins TRBV6-5 to TRBJ1-1; D ambiguous. The CDR3 loop spans 14 amino acids. Germline values: CDR1 MNHEY, CDR2 SVGAGI. Trimming pared 6 bases from V and 2 bases from J, leaving 13 bases between. The DNA of the CDR3 is TGTGCCAGCAGACTGGAAACAGCTAACACTGAAGCTTTCTTT. This translates into CASRLETANTEAFF.

The chain joins TRBV5-6 to TRBJ1-3; D perhaps matches TRBD1 (5 bases). This CDR3 has 14 residues. Deletions cut 1 base from V and 11 bases from J, with 16 bases between. Germline CDR1 is SGHDT and CDR2 is YYEEEE. For the CDR3, the DNA is TGTGCCAGCAGCTTGCAGGGCACCGGATGGGCCATATATTTT. It yields the protein CASSLQGTGWAIYF.

The chain uses TRBV6-5 and TRBJ1-2; 7 nucleotides line up with TRBD1. This CDR3 comprises 15 residues. The ends lost 5 bases at V and 4 bases at J; junction bases unmatched: 10. The germline CDR1 and CDR2 sequences are MNHEY and SVGAGI. The DNA of the CDR3 is TGTGCCAGCAGTGCTCCTCAGACAGGGAGCTATGGCTACACCTTC. It translates to CASSAPQTGSYGYTF.

This chain links TRBV7-3 with TRBJ1-1, with D perhaps matching TRBD1 (5 bases). Germline V gene lookup returns CDR1 SGHTA and CDR2 FQGTGA. The CDR3 has 13 residues. V shed 5 bases and J shed 1 base, with 8 bases lying between them. The CDR3 region is CASSVDRNTEAFF. The CDR3 coding sequence is TGTGCCAGCAGCGTTGACAGGAACACTGAAGCTTTCTTT. Using reference TRBV7-3 and TRBJ1-1 for the parts outside the CDR3, the full variable domain is GAGVSQTPSNKVTEKGKYVELRCDPISGHTALYWYRQSLGQGPEFLIYFQGTGAADDSGLPNDRFFAVRPEGSVSTLKIQRTERGDSAVYLCASSVDRNTEAFFGQGTRLTVV.